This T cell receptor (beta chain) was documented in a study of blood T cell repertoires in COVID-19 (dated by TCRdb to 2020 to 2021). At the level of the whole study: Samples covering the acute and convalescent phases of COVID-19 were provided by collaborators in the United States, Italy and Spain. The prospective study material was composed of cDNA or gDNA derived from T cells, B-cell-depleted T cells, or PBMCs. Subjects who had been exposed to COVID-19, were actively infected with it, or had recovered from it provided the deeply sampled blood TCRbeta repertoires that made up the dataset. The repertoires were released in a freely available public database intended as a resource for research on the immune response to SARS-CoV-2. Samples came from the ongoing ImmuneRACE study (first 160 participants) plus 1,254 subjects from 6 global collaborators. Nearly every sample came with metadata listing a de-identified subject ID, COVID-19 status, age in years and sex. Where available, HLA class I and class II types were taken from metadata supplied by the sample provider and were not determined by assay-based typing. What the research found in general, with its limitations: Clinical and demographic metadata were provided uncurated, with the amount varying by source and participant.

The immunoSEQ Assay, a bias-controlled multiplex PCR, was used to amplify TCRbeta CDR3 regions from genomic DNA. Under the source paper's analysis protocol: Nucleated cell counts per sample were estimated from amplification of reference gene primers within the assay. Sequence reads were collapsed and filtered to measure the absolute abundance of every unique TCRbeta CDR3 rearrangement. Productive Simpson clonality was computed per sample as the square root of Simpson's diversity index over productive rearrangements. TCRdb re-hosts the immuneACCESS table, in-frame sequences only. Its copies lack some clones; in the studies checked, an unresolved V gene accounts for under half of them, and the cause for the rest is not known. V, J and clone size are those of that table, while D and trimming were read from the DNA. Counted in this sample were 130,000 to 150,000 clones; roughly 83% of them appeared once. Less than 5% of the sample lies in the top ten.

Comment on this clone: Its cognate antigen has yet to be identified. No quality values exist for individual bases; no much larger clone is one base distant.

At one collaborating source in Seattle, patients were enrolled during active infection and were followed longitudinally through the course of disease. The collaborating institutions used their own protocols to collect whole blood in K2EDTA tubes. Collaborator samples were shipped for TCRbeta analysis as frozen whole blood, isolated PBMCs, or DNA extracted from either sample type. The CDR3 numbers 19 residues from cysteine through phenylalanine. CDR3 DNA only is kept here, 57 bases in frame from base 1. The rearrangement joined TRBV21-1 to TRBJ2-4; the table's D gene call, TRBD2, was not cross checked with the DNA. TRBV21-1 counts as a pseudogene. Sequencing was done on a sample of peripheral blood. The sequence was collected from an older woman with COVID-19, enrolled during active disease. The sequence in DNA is TGTGCCAGCAGCAAAGGGAAGCCAGAGGGTCCCTACGCCAAAAACATTCAGTACTTC. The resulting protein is CASSKGKPEGPYAKNIQYF.